The text below deals with one T cell receptor (beta chain). Its cognate antigen is unknown. The data were taken from a study of post-analysis software for immune sequencing data. For the study at large: Patients had relapsing-remitting, secondary progressive or progressive-relapsing multiple sclerosis; some lacked subtype.

CDR1 SQVTM and CDR2 ANQGSEA come from the germline V gene. Trimming removed 2 bases from V and 4 bases from J; junction bases left unmatched: 7. CDR3 length: 15 amino acids. Study-level points and caveats: F measure clustering grouped samples strongly by preparation batch. Roughly five TRBV segments appeared more often in patients than in controls, and TRBV5-6, TRBV5-1 and TRBV20-1 were among these. Those with multiple sclerosis, the patient group, showed significantly lower normalized Chao1 diversity than controls.

Libraries were made from TCR beta cDNA, and they carried unique molecular identifiers. Each CDR3 protein is one row after TCRdb ran MiXCR on the PCR reads. Of about 500,000 distinct CDR3 sequences in the sample, under 55% were seen once. This sequence joins TRBV29-1 and TRBJ2-7, with 11 bases matching TRBD1. The clonotype originates from a girl aged 5-17 years with multiple sclerosis. Sequencing input: blood. This CDR3 reads CSVESWTGGHYEQYF. The CDR3 region has the DNA TGCAGCGTTGAATCTTGGACAGGGGGCCATTACGAGCAGTACTTC.